This T cell receptor (beta chain) is drawn from a study of T cells in Graves' hyperthyroidism and ophthalmopathy. RNA transcripts provided the source from which TCR beta CDR3 regions were amplified. TCR CDR3 underwent first-round RT-PCR with the HTBI primer set. TCRdb passed the multiplex PCR reads through MiXCR, listing each CDR3 protein once. The sample holds a few hundred thousand distinct CDR3 sequences, 35% to 55% seen once. CDR3 size: 13 residues. Germline loops: CDR1 DFQATT, CDR2 SNEGSKA (reference sequence). This chain joins TRBV20-1 and TRBJ2-7; unclear D gene. The sequenced sample consisted of peripheral blood or thyroid tissue (not recorded which). The receptor's source is a woman aged 18-29 years with Graves' hyperthyroidism. The CDR3 nucleotides are TGCAGGGTCGCTATCCATAACTCCTACGAGCAGTACTTC. This gives the protein CRVAIHNSYEQYF.